These 23 T cell receptor beta chains were sequenced from one sample in a study of cytomegalovirus exposure and HLA in healthy donors listed by TCRdb under 2017. Library method: the immunoSEQ multiplex PCR assay. The immuneACCESS repertoire file appears here via TCRdb, limited to in-frame rearrangements. These files lack a portion of the clones; in checked studies, under half of the deficit traces to unresolved V genes, and the cause of the others is not known. The sample has 240,000 or so clones on record, 70% to 90% of them singletons. Of the sample, 1.2% falls within the top ten clones. Input material: PBMCs. All receptors come from a young woman in good health and CMV-seropositive.

The chain is built from TRBV5-1 and TRBJ2-5; 10 bases line up with TRBD2. Germline V gene data show CDR1 as SGHRS and CDR2 as YFSETQ. After removal of 0 bases from V and 4 bases from J, the junction contained 3 bases not matched to a gene. The CDR3 has 15 residues. This chain's CDR3 is CASSLASGSGETQYF. The DNA for the CDR3 is TGCGCCAGCAGCTTGGCTAGCGGGAGTGGAGAGACCCAGTACTTC.

This chain uses TRBV11-3 with TRBJ1-2; 8 bases line up with TRBD1. The junction had 2 bases not matched to a gene; V was cut back by 4 bases and J by 4 bases. CDR1 and CDR2 from the germline V gene are SGHNT and YENEEA. This CDR3 contains 13 residues. In DNA, the CDR3 is TGTGCCAGCAGCTCGACAGGGGTCTATGGCTACACCTTC. Protein product: CASSSTGVYGYTF.

The rearrangement uses TRBV7-9 and TRBJ1-5; TRBD1 matches 12 bases. With V trimmed by 3 bases and J by 0 bases, 9 bases remained unmatched. Germline-derived CDR1 and CDR2 are SEHNR and FQNEAQ (reference sequence). CDR3 length: 19 amino acids. The CDR3 DNA reads as TGTGCCAGCAGCTTTACCGGGACAGGGGGCGTTTATAGCAATCAGCCCCAGCATTTT. Protein product: CASSFTGTGGVYSNQPQHF.

The J gene is TRBJ2-3, the V gene TRBV5-6; 7 nucleotides line up with TRBD2. The CDR3 contains 17 residues. The ends lost 3 bases at V and 4 bases at J; junction bases unmatched: 14. Per the germline V gene, CDR1 is SGHDT and CDR2 is YYEEEE. CDR3 nucleotide sequence: TGTGCCAGCAGCTCTATAAGGCGCGGGAGTCTCGCAGATACGCAGTATTTT. It specifies CASSSIRRGSLADTQYF. Full variable domain (rest looked up from reference TRBV5-6 and TRBJ2-3): DAGVTQSPTHLIKTRGQQVTLRCSPKSGHDTVSWYQQALGQGPQFIFQYYEEEERQRGNFPDRFSGHQFPNYSSELNVNALLLGDSALYLCASSSIRRGSLADTQYFGPGTRLTVL.

The chain carries TRBV14 and TRBJ1-4; D may be TRBD1 (6 bases). The CDR3 loop spans 17 amino acids. V lost 3 bases to trimming and J lost 0 bases, with 14 bases between them. The germline V gene encodes CDR1 SGHDN and CDR2 FVKESK. The CDR3 DNA reads TGTGCCAGCAGCCACATTCGAGGGGGTACAACTAATGAAAAACTGTTTTTT. Its protein is CASSHIRGGTTNEKLFF. The complete variable domain, with remaining parts taken from reference TRBV14 and TRBJ1-4, reads EAGVTQFPSHSVIEKGQTVTLRCDPISGHDNLYWYRRVMGKEIKFLLHFVKESKQDESGMPNNRFLAERTGGTYSTLKVQPAELEDSGVYFCASSHIRGGTTNEKLFFGSGTQLSVL.

V is TRBV2 and J is TRBJ2-1, with no clear D. The CDR3 is made up of 15 amino acids. Trimming shortened V by 2 bases and J by 5 bases, and 13 bases separated the two germline ends. Per germline, CDR1 SNHLY and CDR2 FYNNEI. The CDR3 nucleotides read TGTGCCAGCAGTGAATTCTTAGCCTTAGACAATGAGCAGTTCTTC. It translates to CASSEFLALDNEQFF.

The chain joins TRBV7-9 to TRBJ2-4; perhaps TRBD1 as D (5 bases). Germline V gene lookup returns CDR1 SEHNR and CDR2 FQNEAQ (reference sequence). Trimming shortened V by 4 bases and J by 0 bases, and 10 bases separated the two germline ends. The CDR3 totals 15 residues. As DNA, the CDR3 is TGTGCCAGCAGCTCGACAGCTTTAGCCAAAAACATTCAGTACTTC. Its translation: CASSSTALAKNIQYF.

The CDR3 bases are TGCGCCAGCAGACAACAGGAGAACACTGAAGCTTTCTTT. Protein: CASRQQENTEAFF. This chain joins TRBV5-1 and TRBJ1-1; weak D call: TRBD1 (5 bases). CDR1 is SGHRS and CDR2 is YFSETQ in the germline V gene. The CDR3 extends over 13 amino acids. Trimming cost V 5 bases and J 1 base, with 9 bases left between them.

V is TRBV5-4 and J is TRBJ2-7; possibly TRBD2 for D (6 bases). In germline, CDR1 is SGHNT, CDR2 YYREEE (reference sequence). V shed 4 bases and J shed 2 bases, with 19 bases lying between them. The CDR3 sequence is 16 residues long. In DNA form, the CDR3 reads TGTGCCAGCAGCCTAATGGGAGGTTTGAGGGCCTACGAGCAGTACTTC. It specifies CASSLMGGLRAYEQYF.

The J gene is TRBJ2-2, the V gene TRBV6-5, with 7 bases matching TRBD2. Germline CDR1 is MNHEY and CDR2 is SVGAGI. The CDR3 has 14 amino acids. V shed 2 bases, J shed 5 bases, and the junction held 2 bases outside the gene matches. Here the CDR3 DNA reads TGTGCCAGCAGTTACAACGGGGGGACCGGGGAGCTGTTTTTT. Its translation is CASSYNGGTGELFF.

With regard to this clone: One junction end disagrees with the germline gene, perhaps due to a read error. V usage is TRBV7-7 and J usage is TRBJ1-4, with TRBD1 matching 8 bases. The CDR3 has 15 residues. The germline CDR1 and CDR2 sequences are SSHAT and FNYEAQ (reference sequence). The DNA for the CDR3 is TGTGCTAGCAGCTTGGGTCAGGGGGCTTATGAAAAACTGTTTTTT. It specifies CASSLGQGAYEKLFF. Combining the CDR3 with reference TRBV7-7 and TRBJ1-4 gives the whole variable domain GAGVSQSPRYKVTKRGQDVTLRCDPISSHATLYWYQQALGQGPEFLTYFNYEAQPDKSGLPSDRFSAERPEGSISTLTIQRTEQRDSAMYRCASSLGQGAYEKLFFGSGTQLSVL.

The chain carries TRBV28 and TRBJ2-7; D not certain. Germline-derived CDR1 and CDR2 are MDHEN and SYDVKM. Trimming cost V 2 bases and J 4 bases, with 6 bases left between them. The length of the CDR3 is 12 residues. In nucleotides, the CDR3 is TGTGCCAGCAGTTTAGTCCCATACGAGCAGTACTTC. Protein: CASSLVPYEQYF.

The J gene is TRBJ1-5, the V gene TRBV6-5, with a weak D call TRBD1 (6 bases). Trimming took 6 bases from V and 7 from J, leaving 13 bases between them. This CDR3 contains 13 residues. The V gene's germline CDR1 is MNHEY and CDR2 SVGAGI. This chain's CDR3 is CASSSGVVQPQHF. The CDR3 bases are TGTGCCAGCAGCTCAGGGGTCGTCCAGCCCCAGCATTTT.

J is TRBJ1-5 and V is TRBV7-9, with a possible D match to TRBD1 (6 bases). Germline V lookup: CDR1 SEHNR, CDR2 FQNEAQ (reference sequence). This CDR3 contains 18 residues. The V gene lost 8 bases and the J gene lost 6 bases, with 29 bases spanning the gap. The CDR3 nucleotides read TGTGCCAGCGACACGATCAGGTCAGGTGAGGGGGTAGGTCAGCCCCAGCATTTT. It specifies CASDTIRSGEGVGQPQHF. The complete variable domain, with remaining parts taken from reference TRBV7-9 and TRBJ1-5, reads DTGVSQNPRHKITKRGQNVTFRCDPISEHNRLYWYRQTLGQGPEFLTYFQNEAQLEKSRLLSDRFSAERPKGSFSTLEIQRTEQGDSAMYLCASDTIRSGEGVGQPQHFGDGTRLSIL.

The chain employs TRBV6-6 and TRBJ2-1; 7 positions match TRBD2. V lost 5 bases and J lost 3; bases outside the gene matches: 10. CDR1 is MNHNY and CDR2 is SVGAGI in the germline V gene (reference sequence). This CDR3 is 16 amino acids long. This chain's CDR3 is CASSKNQAGHYNEQFF. The CDR3 DNA reads TGTGCCAGCAGTAAGAATCAAGCGGGGCACTACAATGAGCAGTTCTTC.

The chain is built from TRBV19 and TRBJ2-3, with 9 nucleotides matching TRBD1. V lost 0 bases and J lost 0; bases outside the gene matches: 7. Germline CDR1 LNHDA, CDR2 SQIVND (reference sequence). The CDR3 spans 18 residues. This chain's CDR3 is CASSIDRGQGGSTDTQYF. Here the CDR3 DNA reads TGTGCCAGTAGTATAGATAGGGGACAGGGTGGGAGCACAGATACGCAGTATTTT.

In this sample, this clone turned up once. V and J are TRBV5-4 and TRBJ2-3; TRBD2 matches 7 bases. Germline V gives CDR1 SGHNT, CDR2 YYREEE (reference sequence). The CDR3 is 15 residues long. The junction had 5 bases not matched to a gene; V was cut back by 1 base and J by 3 bases. CDR3 in DNA: TGTGCCAGCAGCTTGCCGGGGGGAGGGACAGATACGCAGTATTTT. This codes for CASSLPGGGTDTQYF.

This sequence joins TRBV5-1 and TRBJ1-2; TRBD1 might be the D (6 bases). The CDR3 runs 13 residues. The germline V gene has CDR1 SGHRS and CDR2 YFSETQ. Trimming removed 4 bases at V and 4 bases at J, with 11 bases between. CDR3: CASSRGHLYGYTF. In nucleotides, the CDR3 is TGCGCCAGCAGCAGGGGACACCTCTATGGCTACACCTTC.

The gene calls are TRBV4-1 and TRBJ1-4; TRBD1 matches 9 bases. Germline trimming cut 1 base from V and 12 bases from J; bases unmatched to any gene: 12. From germline, CDR1 is MGHRA and CDR2 YSYEKL. The CDR3 totals 16 residues. The CDR3 region has the DNA TGCGCCAGCAGCCAAGTAGTCGGGACAGGGAGACTCGAACTGTTTTTT. Protein sequence: CASSQVVGTGRLELFF.

This rearrangement joins TRBV7-3 to TRBJ2-1; 8 bases map to TRBD2. V lost 2 bases and J lost 11; bases outside the gene matches: 17. Germline V gene sequence: CDR1 SGHTA, CDR2 FQGTGA. This CDR3 spans 17 amino acids. The CDR3 spells CASSLWRTSGGNQKQFF. In DNA form, the CDR3 reads TGTGCCAGCAGCTTATGGAGAACTAGCGGAGGGAACCAGAAGCAGTTCTTC.

This chain connects TRBV5-1 to TRBJ2-3; a weak D match, TRBD1 (6 bases). Germline CDR1 reads SGHRS; CDR2 reads YFSETQ. This CDR3 is 16 amino acids long. V was clipped by 1 base and J by 4 bases, with 16 bases between them. The CDR3 spells CASSLMGQGWADTQYF. For the CDR3, the DNA is TGCGCCAGCAGCTTGATGGGGCAGGGGTGGGCAGATACGCAGTATTTT.

The chain combines TRBV5-4 with TRBJ1-3; TRBD1 aligns across 7 bases. The V gene's germline CDR1 is SGHNT and CDR2 YYREEE (reference sequence). J was trimmed by 8 bases and V by 7 bases; bases with no gene match: 9. This CDR3 is built from 13 residues. The CDR3 DNA reads TGTGCCAGCTCCGACAGGGTTTCTCACACCATATATTTT. Translated: CASSDRVSHTIYF.

This chain joins TRBV15 and TRBJ2-7, with a weak D call TRBD2 (5 bases). CDR1 is LNHNV, CDR2 YYDKDF, per germline (reference sequence). Trimming took off 5 bases at V and 3 bases at J, with 14 bases between the two ends. The CDR3 extends over 14 amino acids. The CDR3 region is CATSSAGLLYEQYF. The CDR3 DNA reads as TGTGCCACCAGCTCCGCTGGACTCCTCTACGAGCAGTACTTC.